Listed below are T cell receptor beta chains from one sample, sequenced in a study of cytomegalovirus exposure and HLA in healthy donors. TCRdb's copy holds only in-frame clones and misses some; the assay was immunoSEQ multiplex PCR. Among approximately 50,000 clones, 80% were seen once, and the ten largest hold 8.1%. Sequenced material: PBMCs. These receptors were obtained from a man aged 25-40 years in good health and CMV-seropositive. The CDR3 runs from the conserved cysteine through the conserved F or W. The order of the fields is J gene, V gene, CDR3 protein.

TRBJ2-7,TRBV6-4,CASSAWTGSYEQYF
TRBJ1-4,TRBV29-1,CSASATNEKLFF
TRBJ2-3,TRBV5-1,CASSLGRGGSDTQYF
TRBJ1-4,TRBV29-1,CSVVGGASATNEKLFF
TRBJ1-6,TRBV6-1,CASSEASLGGGSPLHF
TRBJ1-2,TRBV27,CASSKTANYGYTF
TRBJ1-1,TRBV30,CAWSVPRPDRGKTEAFF
TRBJ2-7,TRBV7-9,CSSSQQASYEQYF
TRBJ2-7,TRBV6-1,CASSRDRARLDEQYF
TRBJ2-2,TRBV7-3,CASSQTQDMRELFF
TRBJ2-1,TRBV9,CASSESGGSYNEQFF
TRBJ2-7,TRBV6-1,CASSEAEGQGYEQYF
TRBJ2-5,TRBV7-6,CASSTSSGGVQETQYF
TRBJ2-7,TRBV19,CASSEGLADYYEQYF
TRBJ1-4,TRBV6-1,CASSERTGGGEKLFF
TRBJ2-1,TRBV6-6,CASSYSEVDGQFF
TRBJ2-7,TRBV7-8,CASSHPQGREQYF
TRBJ2-7,TRBV11-1,CASSLEGGDYEQYF
TRBJ1-3,TRBV6-6,CASTDRWYSGNTIYF
TRBJ2-1,TRBV28,CASRSPARGEQFF
TRBJ1-2,TRBV6-6,CASSSPSGYGYTF
TRBJ1-4,TRBV9,CASSVDTEGEKLFF
TRBJ2-3,TRBV5-5,CASSLNRNTQYF
TRBJ2-7,TRBV6-1,CASSEDARSPTIYEQYF
TRBJ2-5,TRBV2,CASSSEVSSYF
TRBJ1-1,TRBV6-1,CASSEVMGGTEAFF
TRBJ1-1,TRBV5-1,CASSPPRQGGTEAFF
TRBJ2-1,TRBV6-5,CASKLGSRNEQFF
TRBJ2-7,TRBV7-7,CASSPDRGLSYEQYF
TRBJ2-7,TRBV29-1,CSVDRDGSYEQYF
TRBJ1-5,TRBV28,CASRPSLVAQPQHF